This TCR beta chain stems from a study of T cell changes during pregnancy in multiple sclerosis. Sequencing was performed with immunoSEQ multiplex PCR; in TCRdb, only in-frame clones are kept and a portion is missing. In the table there are 50,000 to 55,000 clones, about nine tenths of which are singletons. Losses at the gene ends were 3 bases for V and 1 base for J; bases not matched to a gene: 9. The CDR3 has 16 residues. From germline, CDR1 is SGDLS and CDR2 YYNGEE. This chain joins TRBV9 and TRBJ1-1, with 7 nucleotides matching TRBD1. The receptor was derived from a female donor with multiple sclerosis, enrolled in a pregnancy study. The sequencing here drew on CD4+ T cells from peripheral blood mononuclear cells, taken in the third trimester of pregnancy. The CDR3 DNA sequence: TGTGCCAGCAGCGCCTCCCTAGCAGGGGGGAACACTGAAGCTTTCTTT. Residues: CASSASLAGGNTEAFF.